The next 26 T cell receptor beta chains were all read from a single sample in a study of shared clonotypes between healthy human individuals. Only CD45RO-negative cells positively selected for CCR7 counted as naive CD8 cells, so terminally differentiated effector memory CD45RA+ cells were excluded. TCRdb's copy holds only in-frame clones and misses some; the assay was immunoSEQ multiplex PCR. The sample lists 450,000 to 700,000 clones, roughly 96% occurring once. The sequenced sample was naive CD8+ T cells sorted from blood. Source of these receptors: a woman aged 30 to 39 in good health.

The rearrangement joins TRBV28 to TRBJ2-5; 12 bases line up with TRBD1. V lost 8 bases, J lost 5 bases, and 9 bases stayed unmatched. CDR1 and CDR2 from the germline V gene are MDHEN and SYDVKM. The CDR3 spans 15 residues. As DNA, the CDR3 is TGTGCCAGCTCGTTCGGGACAGGGGGCAGGGAGACCCAGTACTTC. It yields the protein CASSFGTGGRETQYF.

The chain couples TRBV6-1 to TRBJ2-1; 10 bases agree with TRBD1. Germline values: CDR1 MNHNS, CDR2 SASEGT. The CDR3 has 16 residues. V was pared by 1 base and J by 4 bases, with 4 bases of the junction left unmatched. The DNA of the CDR3 is TGTGCCAGCAGTGAAGACGGGACAGGGGAATACAATGAGCAGTTCTTC. Translating it yields CASSEDGTGEYNEQFF.

The J gene is TRBJ1-1, the V gene TRBV15; D is undetermined. Germline lookup yields CDR1 LNHNV and CDR2 YYDKDF (reference sequence). V shed 9 bases and J shed 1 base, with 15 bases lying between them. This CDR3 has 14 residues. Written as DNA, the CDR3 is TGTGCCACTAAGCCCCGCCAGTCGAACACTGAAGCTTTCTTT. Residues: CATKPRQSNTEAFF. The whole variable domain, filled in from reference TRBV15 and TRBJ1-1, reads DAMVIQNPRYQVTQFGKPVTLSCSQTLNHNVMYWYQQKSSQAPKLLFHYYDKDFNNEADTPDNFQSRRPNTSFCFLDIRSPGLGDTAMYLCATKPRQSNTEAFFGQGTRLTVV.

The chain recombines TRBV5-6 with TRBJ2-2; tentatively, D is TRBD1 (5 bases). V dropped 0 bases and J dropped 7 bases, with 10 bases sitting between them. There are 14 residues in the CDR3. In germline, CDR1 is SGHDT, CDR2 YYEEEE. DNA of the CDR3: TGTGCCAGCAGCTTGGAAGGGGCTGGCGGGGAGCTGTTTTTT. Encoded protein: CASSLEGAGGELFF.

A few counts support this clone. The genes are TRBV4-1 and TRBJ1-1; D is unresolved. In germline, CDR1 is MGHRA, CDR2 YSYEKL. V gave up 0 bases and J gave up 4 bases, with 6 bases separating them. The CDR3 is 13 amino acids. In nucleotides, the CDR3 is TGCGCCAGCAGCCAAGAGATGGTCACTGAAGCTTTCTTT. This sequence encodes CASSQEMVTEAFF.

The gene calls are TRBV6-5 and TRBJ2-3, with 7 bases aligning to TRBD2. There are 14 residues in the CDR3. V lost 7 bases to trimming and J lost 4 bases; unmatched junction nucleotides: 8. CDR1 MNHEY and CDR2 SVGAGI come from the germline V gene. CDR3 sequence: CASTASGNPDTQYF. In DNA, the CDR3 is TGTGCCAGCACAGCAAGCGGGAACCCAGATACGCAGTATTTT.

The chain carries TRBV7-4 and TRBJ2-1, with D perhaps matching TRBD2 (5 bases). CDR1 SGHVT and CDR2 SQSDAQ come from the germline V gene. This CDR3 contains 14 residues. Trimming removed 1 base at V and 8 bases at J, with 12 bases between. As DNA, the CDR3 is TGTGCCAGCAGCTTAGGAGGGAGTTGTTATGAGCAGTTCTTC. It translates to CASSLGGSCYEQFF.

The rearrangement links TRBV19 to TRBJ2-3; 13 bases align to TRBD2. The V gene end was trimmed by 0 bases and the J gene end by 5 bases; junction bases not matched to a gene: 5. The germline CDR1 and CDR2 sequences are LNHDA and SQIVND (reference sequence). The CDR3 loop spans 17 amino acids. CDR3 nucleotides: TGTGCCAGTAGTATAGATCGCGGACTAGCGGGAGAAGATACGCAGTATTTT. As protein: CASSIDRGLAGEDTQYF.

The gene calls are TRBV6-1 and TRBJ1-1, with 9 bases matching TRBD1. V lost 6 bases to trimming and J lost 6 bases; unmatched junction nucleotides: 11. The CDR3 has 15 amino acids. CDR1 is MNHNS and CDR2 is SASEGT in the germline V gene. This CDR3 reads CASRKTGGVWAEAFF. The CDR3 coding sequence is TGTGCCAGCAGGAAGACAGGGGGAGTTTGGGCTGAAGCTTTCTTT.

This chain links TRBV6-5 with TRBJ1-2, with D tentatively TRBD1 (5 bases). V was shortened by 2 bases and J by 3 bases, with 13 bases between the two germline ends. There are 15 residues in the CDR3. Germline V CDR1 and CDR2: MNHEY, SVGAGI. As DNA, the CDR3 is TGTGCCAGCAGTTACCAACCAACAGGAGACTATGGCTACACCTTC. It codes for CASSYQPTGDYGYTF.

J is TRBJ1-2 and V is TRBV4-1; 9 bases line up with TRBD1. Germline CDR1 reads MGHRA; CDR2 reads YSYEKL. The V and J ends lost 1 base and 8 bases, in that order; junction bases with no gene match: 8. The CDR3 runs to 15 residues. CDR3 region: CASSQVVGQGWGYTF. The CDR3 DNA sequence: TGCGCCAGCAGCCAAGTAGTTGGACAGGGGTGGGGCTACACCTTC.

DNA of the CDR3: TGTGCCAGCAGCGTAGGGGCGATTAAGAACACCGGGGAGCTGTTTTTT. Encoded protein: CASSVGAIKNTGELFF. V and J are TRBV9 and TRBJ2-2; D is ambiguous. Between the trimmed V and J ends, which lost 0 bases and 1 base, there was a span of 10 bases. Germline CDR1 and CDR2: SGDLS and YYNGEE. The CDR3 is made up of 16 amino acids.

The chain uses TRBV19 and TRBJ2-7, with D perhaps TRBD1 (6 bases). Trimming shortened V by 3 bases and J by 2 bases, and 11 bases separated the two germline ends. CDR3 length: 14 residues. Germline V gives CDR1 LNHDA, CDR2 SQIVND (reference sequence). CDR3 in DNA: TGTGCCAGTAGTATCGAGACAGGAGCCTACGAGCAGTACTTC. Translated, it gives CASSIETGAYEQYF.

The chain carries TRBV27 and TRBJ2-1; TRBD2 matches 13 bases. J gave up 7 bases and V 6 bases, and 6 bases lay outside the gene matches. Looked up from germline, CDR1 is MNHEY and CDR2 is SMNVEV (reference sequence). The CDR3 consists of 15 residues. CDR3 sequence: CASSTGLAGVNEQFF. The CDR3 region has the DNA TGTGCCAGCAGCACCGGACTAGCGGGAGTTAATGAGCAGTTCTTC.

The V gene is TRBV7-8, the J gene TRBJ1-5; no firm D call. CDR1 and CDR2 (germline): SGHVS, FQNEAQ. The CDR3 covers 14 residues. The V gene lost 4 bases and the J gene lost 9 bases, with 16 bases spanning the gap. The CDR3: CASSSDSSVGPQHF. The CDR3 DNA is TGTGCCAGCAGCTCGGACTCCTCGGTCGGGCCCCAGCATTTT. The full variable domain, in which reference TRBV7-8 and TRBJ1-5 provide the parts outside the CDR3, is GAGVSQSPRYKVAKRGQDVALRCDPISGHVSLFWYQQALGQGPEFLTYFQNEAQLDKSGLPSDRFFAERPEGSVSTLKIQRTQQEDSAVYLCASSSDSSVGPQHFGDGTRLSIL.

The chain joins TRBV28 to TRBJ2-3; 15 positions agree with TRBD2. V gave up 6 bases and J gave up 5 bases; unmatched junction bases: 12. The CDR3 consists of 18 residues. Germline V gene data show CDR1 as MDHEN and CDR2 as SYDVKM. CDR3 coding DNA: TGTGCCAGCAGCATTCCTCCGGGACTAGCGGGAGGTCAAGATACGCAGTATTTT. Translated: CASSIPPGLAGGQDTQYF.

This chain links TRBV11-2 with TRBJ2-1; 9 bases fit TRBD1. Losses at the gene ends were 5 bases for V and 1 base for J; bases not matched to a gene: 6. Germline-derived CDR1 and CDR2 are SGHAT and FQNNGV. The CDR3 is made up of 16 amino acids. This CDR3 reads CASSLTGGASYNEQFF. CDR3 sequence (DNA): TGTGCCAGCAGCCTCACAGGGGGCGCTTCCTACAATGAGCAGTTCTTC.

The gene calls are TRBV6-1 and TRBJ1-4, with TRBD1 as a possible D gene (5 bases). The CDR3 is made up of 15 amino acids. CDR1 MNHNS and CDR2 SASEGT come from the germline V gene. The V end lost 2 bases, the J end lost 7 bases, and 14 bases lay between the germline ends. CDR3 nucleotides: TGTGCCAGCAGTGAACTTGGGACCGCCGGTGAAAAACTGTTTTTT. Translating it yields CASSELGTAGEKLFF.

J is TRBJ2-1 and V is TRBV6-4; D may be TRBD2 (6 bases). The germline V and J ends were trimmed by 2 bases and 9 bases, with 17 bases remaining between them. The CDR3 has 15 residues. Germline-derived CDR1 and CDR2 are MRHNA and SNTAGT. This chain's CDR3 is CASSDDYGSNGEQFF. The DNA of the CDR3 is TGTGCCAGCAGTGACGATTACGGGAGTAACGGTGAGCAGTTCTTC.

This chain uses TRBV14 with TRBJ2-1; possibly TRBD2 for D (5 bases). V shed 4 bases and J shed 2 bases, with 15 bases lying between them. This CDR3 has 16 amino acids. Germline V lookup: CDR1 SGHDN, CDR2 FVKESK. The CDR3 DNA reads TGTGCCAGCAGCCCAGAGGGAGCATCCCCCTACAATGAGCAGTTCTTC. Protein: CASSPEGASPYNEQFF. The full variable domain, in which reference TRBV14 and TRBJ2-1 provide the parts outside the CDR3, is EAGVTQFPSHSVIEKGQTVTLRCDPISGHDNLYWYRRVMGKEIKFLLHFVKESKQDESGMPNNRFLAERTGGTYSTLKVQPAELEDSGVYFCASSPEGASPYNEQFFGPGTRLTVL.

This clone occurred once. V and J are TRBV9 and TRBJ2-3, with 7 bases aligning to TRBD2. The CDR3 covers 15 residues. Germline V gives CDR1 SGDLS, CDR2 YYNGEE. Unmatched junction bases numbered 7, after V lost 0 bases and J lost 6 bases. CDR3 residues: CASSVGGSGGDTQYF. CDR3 nucleotide sequence: TGTGCCAGCAGCGTAGGTGGTTCGGGAGGTGATACGCAGTATTTT.

The V gene is TRBV10-1, the J gene TRBJ1-1, with D unresolved. V dropped 2 bases and J dropped 11 bases, with 9 bases sitting between them. CDR3 length: 11 residues. Germline V gene data show CDR1 as WNHNN and CDR2 as SYGVQD (reference sequence). CDR3 protein: CASSEGGYAFF. In DNA form, the CDR3 reads TGCGCCAGCAGTGAGGGAGGATATGCTTTCTTT.

This sequence joins TRBV15 and TRBJ2-3; TRBD2 matches 8 bases. The CDR3 is 16 residues long. Losses at the gene ends were 1 base for V and 3 bases for J; bases not matched to a gene: 6. The V gene's germline CDR1 is LNHNV and CDR2 YYDKDF (reference sequence). The CDR3 reads CATSRGREAWTDTQYF. In nucleotides, the CDR3 is TGTGCCACCAGCAGAGGGCGGGAGGCGTGGACAGATACGCAGTATTTT.

The chain joins TRBV29-1 to TRBJ2-2; D is possibly TRBD1 (5 bases). V was trimmed by 6 bases and J by 1 base, leaving 9 bases between them. The CDR3 sequence is 13 residues long. Germline loops: CDR1 SQVTM, CDR2 ANQGSEA. Here the CDR3 DNA reads TGCAGCGTCCAGGGCCGGAACACCGGGGAGCTGTTTTTT. As protein: CSVQGRNTGELFF.

The chain has TRBV27 and TRBJ2-1, with D perhaps matching TRBD1 (6 bases). The CDR3 totals 14 residues. Trimming took 5 bases from V and 3 from J, leaving 11 bases between them. Germline CDR1 reads MNHEY; CDR2 reads SMNVEV (reference sequence). CDR3 sequence reads: CASSPRGYYNEQFF. DNA of the CDR3: TGTGCCAGCAGTCCCAGGGGTTACTACAATGAGCAGTTCTTC.

This rearrangement joins TRBV10-3 to TRBJ2-5; a possible D gene is TRBD2 (5 bases). The CDR3 spans 16 residues. The V end lost 3 bases, the J end lost 0 bases, and 14 bases lay between the germline ends. CDR1 ENHRY and CDR2 SYGVKD come from the germline V gene. CDR3 region: CAISDGGSDYQETQYF. The CDR3 DNA is TGTGCCATCAGTGACGGTGGGAGCGACTACCAAGAGACCCAGTACTTC.